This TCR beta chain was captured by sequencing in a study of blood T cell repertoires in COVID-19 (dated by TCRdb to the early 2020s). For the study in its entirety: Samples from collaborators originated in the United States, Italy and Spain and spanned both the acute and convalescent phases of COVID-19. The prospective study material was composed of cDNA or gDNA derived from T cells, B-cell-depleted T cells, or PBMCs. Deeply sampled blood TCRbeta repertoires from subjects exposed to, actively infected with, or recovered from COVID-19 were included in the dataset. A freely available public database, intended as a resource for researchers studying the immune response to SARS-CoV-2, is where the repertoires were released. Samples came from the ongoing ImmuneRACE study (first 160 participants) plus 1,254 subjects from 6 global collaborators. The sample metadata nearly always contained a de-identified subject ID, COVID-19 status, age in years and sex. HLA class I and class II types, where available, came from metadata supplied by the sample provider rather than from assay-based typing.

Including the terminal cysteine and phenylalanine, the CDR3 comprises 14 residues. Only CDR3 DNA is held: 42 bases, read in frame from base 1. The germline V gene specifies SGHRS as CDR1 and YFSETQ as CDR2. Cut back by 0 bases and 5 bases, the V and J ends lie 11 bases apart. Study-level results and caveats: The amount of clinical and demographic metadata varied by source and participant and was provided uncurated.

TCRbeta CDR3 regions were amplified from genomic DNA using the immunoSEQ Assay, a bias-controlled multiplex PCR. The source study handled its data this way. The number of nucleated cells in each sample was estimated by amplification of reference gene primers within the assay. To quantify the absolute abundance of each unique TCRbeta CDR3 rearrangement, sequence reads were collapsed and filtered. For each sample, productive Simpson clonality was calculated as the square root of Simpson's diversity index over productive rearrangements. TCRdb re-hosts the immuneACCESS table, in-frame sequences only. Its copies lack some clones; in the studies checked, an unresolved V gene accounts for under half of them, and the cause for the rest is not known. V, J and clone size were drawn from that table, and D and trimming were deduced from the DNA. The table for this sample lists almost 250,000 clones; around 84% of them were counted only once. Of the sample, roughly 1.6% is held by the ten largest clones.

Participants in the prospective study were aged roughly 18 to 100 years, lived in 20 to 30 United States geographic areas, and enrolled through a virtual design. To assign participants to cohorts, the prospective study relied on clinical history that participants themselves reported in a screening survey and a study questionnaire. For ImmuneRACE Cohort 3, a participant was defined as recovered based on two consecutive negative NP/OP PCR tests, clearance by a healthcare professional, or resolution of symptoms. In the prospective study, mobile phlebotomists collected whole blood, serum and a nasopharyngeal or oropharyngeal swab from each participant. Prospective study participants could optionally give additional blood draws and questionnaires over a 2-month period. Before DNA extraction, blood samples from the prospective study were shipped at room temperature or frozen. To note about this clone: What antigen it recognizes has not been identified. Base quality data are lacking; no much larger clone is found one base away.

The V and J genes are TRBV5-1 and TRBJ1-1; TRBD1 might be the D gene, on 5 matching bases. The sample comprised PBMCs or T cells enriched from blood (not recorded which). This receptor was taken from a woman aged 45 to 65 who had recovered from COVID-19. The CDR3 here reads CASSLGARGTEAFF. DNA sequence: TGCGCCAGCAGCTTGGGGGCAAGGGGAACTGAAGCTTTCTTT.